A selection of T cell receptor beta chains follows, all from one sample in a study of T-cell reconstitution after alpha-beta-depleted transplantation in children. TCRdb reanalysed the PCR reads using MiXCR and keeps one entry per CDR3 protein. Of 200,000 to 250,000 distinct CDR3 sequences detected, more than 20% appear once; the ten largest clones hold 2.6%. This specimen was PBMCs, taken before TCRalphabeta/CD19-depleted stem cell transplant. These receptors were taken from a girl aged 2 to 9 with Fanconi anemia, due to receive a stem cell transplant. The CDR3 runs from the conserved cysteine through the conserved F or W.

CDR3aa: CSVVLQDYEQYF
v_gene: TRBV29-1

CDR3aa: CASSVASEGVNTEAFF
v_gene: TRBV9

CDR3aa: CASSLEQVQETQYF
v_gene: TRBV28

CDR3aa: CASSLGTGADTQYF
v_gene: TRBV5-1

CDR3aa: CASTLHYAGQGNKRINEQFF
v_gene: TRBV28

CDR3aa: CSVDGGGLAGGEQFF
v_gene: TRBV29-1

CDR3aa: CASSLGPGGGETQYF
v_gene: TRBV5-1

CDR3aa: CASSLRDRIDIQYF
v_gene: TRBV7-9

CDR3aa: CASKDYSYNEQFF
v_gene: TRBV27

CDR3aa: CSAASLAGAGDEQFF
v_gene: TRBV20-1

CDR3aa: CASSLASSYNEQFF
v_gene: TRBV7-2

CDR3aa: CASSERGVYNEQFF
v_gene: TRBV10-2

CDR3aa: CASSPGLIYEQYF
v_gene: TRBV7-6

CDR3aa: CASSFRASSYNEQFF
v_gene: TRBV7-9

CDR3aa: CASSQDPAAFYGYTF
v_gene: TRBV4-1

CDR3aa: CSAGGLAGISPLTDTQYF
v_gene: TRBV20-1

CDR3aa: CASSQFCPLAGVRETQYF
v_gene: TRBV4-3

CDR3aa: CASSVDHRRGAVQETQYF
v_gene: TRBV9

CDR3aa: CASSLTGGTGELFF
v_gene: TRBV12-3/TRBV12-4

CDR3aa: CASSLRTLGNQPQHF
v_gene: TRBV28

CDR3aa: CASSLKVISYNEQFF
v_gene: TRBV5-1

CDR3aa: CSARTVGGTLLAGNTDTQYF
v_gene: TRBV20-1

CDR3aa: CSAAALSAISYEQYF
v_gene: TRBV20-1

CDR3aa: CASSLEALGGGYNEQFF
v_gene: TRBV12-3/TRBV12-4

CDR3aa: CASSYFPQGTNTGELFF
v_gene: TRBV6-5

CDR3aa: CSAGLTSSYEQYF
v_gene: TRBV20-1

CDR3aa: CSAGLAGVNNEQFF
v_gene: TRBV20-1

CDR3aa: CASSHGVGGYTF
v_gene: TRBV14

CDR3aa: CASSPPGGQGSNEQFF
v_gene: TRBV7-7

CDR3aa: CSAVGSKNIQYF
v_gene: TRBV29-1

CDR3aa: CASSLNNQPQHF
v_gene: TRBV18

CDR3aa: CASSPRLAGVPYEQYF
v_gene: TRBV7-9

CDR3aa: CSVVGVLPYNEQFF
v_gene: TRBV29-1

CDR3aa: CASSLFAGTGTNIQYF
v_gene: TRBV7-2

CDR3aa: CASSGTTMGYEQYF
v_gene: TRBV25-1

CDR3aa: CASSLLGGHQFF
v_gene: TRBV7-3

CDR3aa: CSARSLSELYEQYF
v_gene: TRBV20-1

CDR3aa: CSVDGPYTQYF
v_gene: TRBV29-1

CDR3aa: CATSDPQGATYEQYF
v_gene: TRBV24-1

CDR3aa: CSVPWTGTEAFF
v_gene: TRBV29-1

CDR3aa: CASGLLAGSSYEQYF
v_gene: TRBV28